The source of this T cell receptor (beta chain) is a study of T-cell memory formation after mild COVID-19. Study-wide results and caveats: Day 15 to 85 contracting clones showed balanced CD4/CD8; later expanders leaned CD4+.

With respect to this clonotype: The antigen is undetermined. Relative to the germline gene, one junction end is altered; a read error may explain this.

TCRdb re-called the 5' RACE reads with MiXCR, one entry per CDR3 protein. The sample lists around 200,000 distinct CDR3 sequences, around 30% occurring once. The CDR3 runs to 12 residues. The germline CDR1 and CDR2 sequences are SGHTA and FQGNSA. The sequenced material came from PBMCs or a T cell subset sorted from them (not recorded which). The TCR was taken from an adult woman who had mild COVID-19 (a few samples of this study predate the infection). Cell type and time point are not known. V usage is TRBV7-2 and J usage is TRBJ2-2; 9 bases match TRBD1. This CDR3 is CASSALTGGLFF. As DNA, the CDR3 is TGTGCCAGCAGCGCTTTGACAGGGGGGCTGTTTTTT.